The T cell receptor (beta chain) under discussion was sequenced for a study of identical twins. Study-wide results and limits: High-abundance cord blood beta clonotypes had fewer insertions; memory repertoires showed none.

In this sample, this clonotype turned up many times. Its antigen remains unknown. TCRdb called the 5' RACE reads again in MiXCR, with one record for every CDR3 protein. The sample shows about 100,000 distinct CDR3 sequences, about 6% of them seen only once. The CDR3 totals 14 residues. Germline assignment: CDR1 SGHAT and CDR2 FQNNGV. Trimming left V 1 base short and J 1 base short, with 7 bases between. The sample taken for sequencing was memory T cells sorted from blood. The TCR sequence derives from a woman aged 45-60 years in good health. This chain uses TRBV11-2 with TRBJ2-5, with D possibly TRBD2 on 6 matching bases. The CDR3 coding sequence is TGTGCCAGCAGCTTAGGACTAGTCCAAGAGACCCAGTACTTC. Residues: CASSLGLVQETQYF. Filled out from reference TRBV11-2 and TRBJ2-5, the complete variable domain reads EAGVAQSPRYKIIEKRQSVAFWCNPISGHATLYWYQQILGQGPKLLIQFQNNGVVDDSQLPKDRFSAERLKGVDSTLKIQPAKLEDSAVYLCASSLGLVQETQYFGPGTRLLVL.